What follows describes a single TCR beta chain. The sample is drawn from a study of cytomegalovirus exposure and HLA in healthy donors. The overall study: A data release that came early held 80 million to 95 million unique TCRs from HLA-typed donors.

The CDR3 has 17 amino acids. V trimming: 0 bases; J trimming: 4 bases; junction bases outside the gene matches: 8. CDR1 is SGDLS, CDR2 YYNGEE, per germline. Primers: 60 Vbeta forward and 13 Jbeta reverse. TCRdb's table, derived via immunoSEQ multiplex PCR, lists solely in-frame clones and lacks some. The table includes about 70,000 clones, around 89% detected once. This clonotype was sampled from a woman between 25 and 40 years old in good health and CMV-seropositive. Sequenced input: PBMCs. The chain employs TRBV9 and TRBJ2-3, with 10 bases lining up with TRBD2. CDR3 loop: CASSVATSGRASDTQYF. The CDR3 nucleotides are TGTGCCAGCAGCGTAGCTACAAGCGGGAGGGCCTCAGATACGCAGTATTTT. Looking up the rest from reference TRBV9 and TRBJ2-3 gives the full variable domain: DSGVTQTPKHLITATGQRVTLRCSPRSGDLSVYWYQQSLDQGLQFLIQYYNGEERAKGNILERFSAQQFPDLHSELNLSSLELGDSALYFCASSVATSGRASDTQYFGPGTRLTVL.